The rows below give T cell receptor beta chains drawn from one sample of a study of cytomegalovirus exposure and HLA in healthy donors. The method was immunoSEQ multiplex PCR; TCRdb's version includes in-frame clones alone and lacks a portion of them. The table includes about 130,000 clones, nearly 90% detected once. Sequencing was carried out using PBMCs. These receptors all stem from a man in his thirties or forties in good health and CMV-seronegative. CDR3s include the opening cysteine and the closing phenylalanine or tryptophan. A D gene is named only where the DNA matches it firmly. Some rows have no size entry. The others give once, few or many, or a class for an expanded clone.

TGTGCCAGCAGCTGGGGGACAGGGAATCAGCCCCAGCATTTT,CASSWGTGNQPQHF,-,TRBV5-6,TRBD1,TRBJ1-5
TGTGCCAGCAGTACAGTTGGGGGGGGCTACAATGAGCAGTTCTTC,CASSTVGGGYNEQFF,once,TRBV28,TRBD2,TRBJ2-1
TGTGCCAGCAGTTTCGGGGTCTCTGGAAACACCATATATTTT,CASSFGVSGNTIYF,once,TRBV28,-,TRBJ1-3
TGTGCCAGCAGCTTAGGGGCTTCCAACACTGAAGCTTTCTTT,CASSLGASNTEAFF,once,TRBV5-4,-,TRBJ1-1
TGTGCCAGCAGCTTAGCTGGCAGCTCCTACAATGAGCAGTTCTTC,CASSLAGSSYNEQFF,-,TRBV7-2,-,TRBJ2-1
TGCGCCAGCAGTTCTACAGGGGTGTCGCGACTTACGGCAGAACTCGGGTCACCCCTCCACTTT,CASSSTGVSRLTAELGSPLHF,-,TRBV5-1,TRBD1,TRBJ1-6
TGTGCCAGCAGTAGGGCAGGGACTAATGAAAAACTGTTTTTT,CASSRAGTNEKLFF,-,TRBV27,-,TRBJ1-4
TGTGCCAGCAGCTTATTTTGGGGGGGCCTAGTCGAGCAGTACTTC,CASSLFWGGLVEQYF,-,TRBV7-2,-,TRBJ2-7
TGTGCCAGCAGTTACTCCGGGACATACTATGGCTACACCTTC,CASSYSGTYYGYTF,-,TRBV6-5,-,TRBJ1-2
TGTGCCAGCAATGGACAGGGGAGCGGGGCCCAGTACTTC,CASNGQGSGAQYF,-,TRBV6-1,TRBD1,TRBJ2-5